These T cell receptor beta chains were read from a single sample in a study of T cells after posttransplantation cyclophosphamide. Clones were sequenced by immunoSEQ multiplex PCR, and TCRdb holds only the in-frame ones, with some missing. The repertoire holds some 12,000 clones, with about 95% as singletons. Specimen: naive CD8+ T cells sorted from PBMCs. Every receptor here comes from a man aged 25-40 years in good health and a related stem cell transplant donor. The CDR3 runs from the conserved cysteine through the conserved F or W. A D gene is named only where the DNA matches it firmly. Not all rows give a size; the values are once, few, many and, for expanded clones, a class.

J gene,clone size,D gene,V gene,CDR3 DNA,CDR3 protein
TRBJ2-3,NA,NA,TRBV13,TGTGCCAGCAGCTTAGCCCGGACAGCAAGCACAGATACGCAGTATTTT,CASSLARTASTDTQYF
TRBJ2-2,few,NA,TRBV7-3,TGTGCCAGCAGCCCAACAGGGACCGGGGAGCTGTTTTTT,CASSPTGTGELFF
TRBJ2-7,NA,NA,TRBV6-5,TGTGCCAGCAGTCCCGGGGAGAGCTACGAGCAGTACTTC,CASSPGESYEQYF
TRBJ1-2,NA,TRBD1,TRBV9,TGTGCCAGCAGCGTTGGAACAGGGGGCCTTCGCTATGGCTACACCTTC,CASSVGTGGLRYGYTF
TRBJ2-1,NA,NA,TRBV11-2,TGTGCCAGCAGCCGCCAAGTAGCCAGCTCCTACAATGAGCAGTTCTTC,CASSRQVASSYNEQFF
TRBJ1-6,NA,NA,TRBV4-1,TGCGCCAGCAGCCAAGCGGAAGGGGCAGGTTCACCCCTCCACTTT,CASSQAEGAGSPLHF
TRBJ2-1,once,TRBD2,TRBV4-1,TGCGCCAGCAGCCTTACCAGCGGGGGGGCAGGCAATGAGCAGTTCTTC,CASSLTSGGAGNEQFF
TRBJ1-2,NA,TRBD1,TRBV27,TGTGCCAGCAGTCTGGGACAGGGGGCGTCTGGCTACACCTTC,CASSLGQGASGYTF
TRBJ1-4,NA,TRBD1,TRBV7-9,TGTGCCAGCAGCTTAAGGACAGGGGTAGATGAAAAACTGTTTTTT,CASSLRTGVDEKLFF
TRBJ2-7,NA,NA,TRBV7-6,TGTGCCAGCAGCTTAGGGGCAGGGTACGAGCAGTACTTC,CASSLGAGYEQYF
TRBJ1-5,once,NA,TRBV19,TGTGCCAGTAGGGTTGTGGCTAGCAATCAGCCCCAGCATTTT,CASRVVASNQPQHF
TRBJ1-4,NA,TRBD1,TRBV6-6,TGTGCCAGCAGCCCTGGGGGACAGGAGATTAATGAAAAACTGTTTTTT,CASSPGGQEINEKLFF
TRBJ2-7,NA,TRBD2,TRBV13,TGTGCCAGCAGCGCCGGGGGGGCTGACGAGCAGTACTTC,CASSAGGADEQYF
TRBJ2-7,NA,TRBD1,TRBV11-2,TGTGCCAGCAGCTCCCTGGGACAGGGTCCCTACGAGCAGTACTTC,CASSSLGQGPYEQYF
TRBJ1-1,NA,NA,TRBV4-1,TGCGCCAGCAGCCAGGCAGGGAACACTGAAGCTTTCTTT,CASSQAGNTEAFF
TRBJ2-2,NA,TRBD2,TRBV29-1,TGCAGCGTTGGCGGGGGTGACACCGGGGAGCTGTTTTTT,CSVGGGDTGELFF
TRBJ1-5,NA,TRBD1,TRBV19,TGTGCCAGTAGAAAGGCCGCCGGGGACAGGGAAGGCAATCAGCCCCAGCATTTT,CASRKAAGDREGNQPQHF
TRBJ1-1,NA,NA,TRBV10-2,TGCGCCAGCAGTGAGAAGGGGAAAGCTTTCTTT,CASSEKGKAFF
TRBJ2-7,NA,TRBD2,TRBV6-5,TGTGCCAGCAGAGCGGGAGACGAGCAGTACTTC,CASRAGDEQYF
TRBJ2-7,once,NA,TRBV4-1,TGCGCCAGCAGCCAAGTTAAGGGGGCCTACGAGCAGTACTTC,CASSQVKGAYEQYF
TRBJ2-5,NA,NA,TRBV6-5,TGTGCCAGCAGTCATCACGTAGTAGATATGGAGACCCAGTACTTC,CASSHHVVDMETQYF
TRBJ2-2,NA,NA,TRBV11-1,TGTGCCAGCAGCTCCGCGGGGTCCGGGGAGCTGTTTTTT,CASSSAGSGELFF
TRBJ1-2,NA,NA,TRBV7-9,TGTGCCAGCAGCTTAGACAGCTATGGCTACACCTTC,CASSLDSYGYTF
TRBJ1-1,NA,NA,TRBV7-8,TGTGCCAGCAGCGTCAGGGCTGGGATTGAAGCTTTCTTT,CASSVRAGIEAFF
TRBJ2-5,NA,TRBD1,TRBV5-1,TGCGCCAGCAGCTTGAGCACAGGGGTCGGGGACAGAGAGACCCAGTACTTC,CASSLSTGVGDRETQYF
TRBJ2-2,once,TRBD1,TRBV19,TGTGCCAGTAGTATTGTGACAGGGGGCACCGGGGAGCTGTTTTTT,CASSIVTGGTGELFF
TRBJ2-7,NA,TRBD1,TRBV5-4,TGTGCCAGCAGCTTGGGACAGGGTTATTACGAGCAGTACTTC,CASSLGQGYYEQYF
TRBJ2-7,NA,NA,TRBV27,TGTGCCAGCAGTTTAAAGGGGGTGAGCTCCTACGAGCAGTACTTC,CASSLKGVSSYEQYF
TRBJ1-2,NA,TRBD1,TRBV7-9,TGTGCCAGCAGCCTTTCCGGGACAGGGGTTATGTTCTATGGCTACACCTTC,CASSLSGTGVMFYGYTF
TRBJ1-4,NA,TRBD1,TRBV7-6,TGTGCCAGCAGCTTAGATGGGTGGGACAGACCTAATGAAAAACTGTTTTTT,CASSLDGWDRPNEKLFF
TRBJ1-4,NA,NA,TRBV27,TGTGCCAGCAGTTTAGAGGTTGGTGAAAAACTGTTTTTT,CASSLEVGEKLFF
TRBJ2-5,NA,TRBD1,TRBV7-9,TGTGCCAGCAGCTTGGGGCAGGGGGCGTTGGGGACCCAGTACTTC,CASSLGQGALGTQYF
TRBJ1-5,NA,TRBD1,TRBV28,TGTGCCAGCAGTGGATACGGGACAGGCAATCAGCCCCAGCATTTT,CASSGYGTGNQPQHF
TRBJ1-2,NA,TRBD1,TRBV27,TGTGCCAGCAGTCCCCGGACAGGGGGCCTCTATGGCTACACCTTC,CASSPRTGGLYGYTF
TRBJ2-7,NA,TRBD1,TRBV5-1,TGCGCCAGCAGCAAAGGACAGGGGTTGGACGAGCAGTACTTC,CASSKGQGLDEQYF
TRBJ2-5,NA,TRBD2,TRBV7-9,TGTGCCAGCAGCTATAGCGGGGGGAATCAACAGACCCAGTACTTC,CASSYSGGNQQTQYF
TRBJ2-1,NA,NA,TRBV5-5,TGTGCCAGCAGTCTTGGCTGGGGGCACAATGAGCAGTTCTTC,CASSLGWGHNEQFF
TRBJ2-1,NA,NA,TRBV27,TGTGCCAGCAGTCGACTCCTAGAAGCCTCAGGTGGACTCAATGAGCAGTTCTTC,CASSRLLEASGGLNEQFF
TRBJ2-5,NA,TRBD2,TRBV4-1,TGCGCCAGCAGCCAGACTAGCGGGGGGCAAGAGACCCAGTACTTC,CASSQTSGGQETQYF
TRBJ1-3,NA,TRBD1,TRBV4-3,TGCGCCAGCAGCCCCGGGACAGGACCTGGAAACACCATATATTTT,CASSPGTGPGNTIYF
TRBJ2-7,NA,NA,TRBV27,TGTGCCAGCAGTTCGGCAGGTTATTCCTACGAGCAGTACTTC,CASSSAGYSYEQYF
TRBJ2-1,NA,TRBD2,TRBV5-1,TGCGCCAGCGCGGGGGGGTCCTACAATGAGCAGTTCTTC,CASAGGSYNEQFF
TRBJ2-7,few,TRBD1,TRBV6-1,TGTGCCAGCAGGCCGGGACAGGGCTTCTCCTACGAGCAGTACTTC,CASRPGQGFSYEQYF
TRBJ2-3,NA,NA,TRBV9,TGTGCCAGCAGCGTAGGAAACGGGGGATACACAGATACGCAGTATTTT,CASSVGNGGYTDTQYF
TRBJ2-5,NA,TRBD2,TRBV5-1,TGCGCCAGCAGCCCTAGCGGGGGGGAGCTCGAGACCCAGTACTTC,CASSPSGGELETQYF
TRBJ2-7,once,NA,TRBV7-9,TGTGCCAGCAGCGACAGGTACGAGCAGTACTTC,CASSDRYEQYF
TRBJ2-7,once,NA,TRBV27,TGTGCCAGCAGTCCCTTCGAAGTGACAGGAACCTACGAGCAGTACTTC,CASSPFEVTGTYEQYF
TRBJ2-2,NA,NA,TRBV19,TGTGCCATTAGCCCTGGACAGCTACCCACCGGGGAGCTGTTTTTT,CAISPGQLPTGELFF
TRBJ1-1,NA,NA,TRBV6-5,TGTGCCAGCAGTTACTCGTTCGCGGGGGTGAACACTGAAGCTTTCTTT,CASSYSFAGVNTEAFF
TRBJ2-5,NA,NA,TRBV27,TGTGCCAGCGGGCCCGGGGGGCGGGGGGAGACCCAGTACTTC,CASGPGGRGETQYF
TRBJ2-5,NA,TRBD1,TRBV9,TGTGCCAGCAGCGCCGGACAGGGATGGCGGGAGACCCAGTACTTC,CASSAGQGWRETQYF
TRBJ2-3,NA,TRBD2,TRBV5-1,TGCGCCAGCAGCTTGTCCGGGGCGGGGGGCACAGATACGCAGTATTTT,CASSLSGAGGTDTQYF
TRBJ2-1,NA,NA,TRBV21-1,TGTGCCAGCAGCAAGGTCCTAGCGGGGGGGCTCAGCTCCTACAATGAGCAGTTCTTC,CASSKVLAGGLSSYNEQFF
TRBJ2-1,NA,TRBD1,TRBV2,TGTGCCAGCACTCAGGCTCGCGGGACAGGGTCCTTCGATGAGCAGTTCTTC,CASTQARGTGSFDEQFF
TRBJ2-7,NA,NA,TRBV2,TGTGCCAGCAGTGGCGGTTCCTACGAGCAGTACTTC,CASSGGSYEQYF
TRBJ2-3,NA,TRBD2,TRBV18,TGTGCCAGCTCACCTCCGGGGACTAGCTCCACAGATACGCAGTATTTT,CASSPPGTSSTDTQYF